This TCR beta chain was recorded in a study of spatial heterogeneity in lung cancer (dated by TCRdb to between 2019 and 2020). For the wider study: More beta-chain than alpha-chain transcripts were consistently detected, likely reflecting higher beta-chain transcript abundance. In the raw uncorrected reads, each unique combination of TCR and UMI appeared more than ten times on average. In non-small cell lung cancer, the study quantitatively compared TCR alpha and beta repertoires across several tumor regions, matched nontumor lung, and blood. The study linked features of the TCR repertoire to counts of nonsynonymous mutations, which were determined by whole-exome sequencing of tumor tissue. At surgery, about 210 tumor regions, 64 matched nontumor lung samples and more than 50 PBMC samples were TCR-sequenced for both alpha and beta chains.

Library preparation employed 5' RACE. Instrument on record: NextSeq 500. In the TCR library protocol, a unique molecular identifier was attached to each TCR cDNA molecule so that PCR and sequencing errors could be corrected. On the study's bioinformatics: TCR identification, UMI-based error correction and CDR3 extraction were performed with Decombinator tools. TCRs above a frequency of 2 per 1,000, corresponding to the top 1% of the tumor frequency distribution, were defined as expanded. Renyi diversity was computed with the R vegan package after each repertoire had been subsampled 100 times to 5,000 TCRs. CDR3 similarity networks were built from amino acid triplet string-kernel similarity, with CDR3s being connected when pairwise similarity was above 0.82. Using fastp trimming at Q25 and MiXCR clonotype assembly, TCRdb reanalyzed the public sequencing data and kept in-frame beta chains. Each entry merges the rows of one CDR3 protein and shows their most common DNA and genes. The V and J calls come from TCRdb's annotation, not from the publication. In all, the sample holds about 78,000 distinct CDR3 sequences, and roughly 8% of those were seen once. Clones ranked in the top ten supply 6.5% to 8.5% of the sample.

The CDR3 holds 16 amino acids from the cysteine to the phenylalanine. CDR3 DNA is the only sequence kept; it has 48 bases, read in frame from the first base. Per the germline V gene (reference sequence), SEHNR is the CDR1 and FQNEAQ is the CDR2. V loses 5 bases of germline sequence and J loses 4 bases, and the interval between the two ends is 20 bases. This clonotype showed up many times. Its antigen is unknown. There are no base qualities to consult, and no much larger clone falls within one base. Points the paper makes about the study in general: Ubiquitous expanded tumor TCRs were found in blood more often at tumor resection than at routine follow-up. Confirming at a functional level the hypothesis that regional TCRs recognize regional mutations was considered to require additional single-cell paired TCR alpha and beta sequencing.

What this sample's time point label stands for: sample taken at primary tumor resection. The donors were 60 to 80 patients from the lung TRACERx cohort who had early-stage, untreated non-small cell lung cancer. Whole RNA extracted from tumor and nontumor lung tissue, or from cryopreserved PBMC samples, was used for TCR sequencing without cell sorting. A patient was chosen for TCR sequencing only when enough RNA was available from at least two tumor regions. The sequencing used PBMCs, collected at surgery. The rearrangement joined TRBV7-9 to TRBJ2-5; the D segment is perhaps TRBD1 or TRBD2, each sharing 6 matched bases. This TCR derives from a male donor with early-stage non-small cell lung cancer. The CDR3 region: CASSPPTGWGAETQYF. The DNA reads as follows: TGTGCCAGCAGCCCCCCAACAGGGTGGGGGGCAGAGACCCAGTACTTC.